This T cell receptor beta chain stems from a study of T-cell memory formation after mild COVID-19. Turning to the study itself: Largely, the TCR clusters proved donor specific. The study's findings and limits: Clones that contracted from day 15 to 85 had balanced CD4/CD8; later expanders were CD4+ biased. Researchers report contracting CD4+ clones mostly in CM and EM, with CD8+ clones in EMRA.

5'RACE primed from the constant segment yielded TCR alpha and TCR beta cDNA libraries bearing sample barcodes and UMIs. One entry per CDR3 protein results from TCRdb running MiXCR on the 5' RACE reads. The data contain around 390,000 distinct CDR3 sequences, about 17% of them singletons. This CDR3 is 16 amino acids long. Trimming at V came to 4 bases and at J to 0 bases, leaving 9 bases not matched to a gene. About this clonotype: Its antigen is still unknown.

This receptor was obtained from a man between 18 and 29 years old who had mild COVID-19 (a few samples of this study predate the infection). Cell type and time point are not known. The sequenced sample was PBMCs or a T cell subset sorted from them (not recorded which). The V call is TRBV12-3 or TRBV12-4, the J call TRBJ2-7, with 7 bases matching TRBD2. CDR3 loop: CASSSLADTSSYEQYF. CDR3 nucleotide sequence: TGTGCCAGCAGTTCCCTAGCGGACACTAGCTCCTACGAGCAGTACTTC.